One sample yielded the 3 T cell receptor beta chains listed below, sequenced in a study of shared clonotypes between healthy human individuals. The data were produced by immunoSEQ multiplex PCR, yet TCRdb's version contains in-frame clones alone and is incomplete. The table lists 2 million to 2.5 million clones, approximately 94% of them singletons. The specimen sequenced was naive CD4+ T cells from PBMCs. The subset here: CD45RA+ positively selected. The receptors shown here come from a man between 18 and 29 years old in good health. Some clones in this sample may be carry-over from other donors' samples.

As concerns this clone: Distinct nucleotide sequences in the sample also encode this CDR3. The chain uses TRBV29-1 and TRBJ1-2; D is unclear. This CDR3 has 11 amino acids. Trimming took 4 bases from V and 1 from J, leaving 4 bases between them. CDR1 and CDR2 from the germline V gene are SQVTM and ANQGSEA. CDR3 nucleotides: TGCAGCGTTGGGGGTAACTATGGCTACACCTTC. This codes for CSVGGNYGYTF.

This chain connects TRBV19 to TRBJ1-5; D ambiguous. Germline-derived CDR1 and CDR2 are LNHDA and SQIVND (reference sequence). V was cut by 1 base and J by 2 bases, with 12 bases left in between. The CDR3 consists of 16 residues. The CDR3 DNA follows: TGTGCCAGTAGTATAGGGGTAGGGTCCCGCAATCAGCCCCAGCATTTT. Translation gives CASSIGVGSRNQPQHF. Drawing the rest from reference TRBV19 and TRBJ1-5, the complete variable domain is DGGITQSPKYLFRKEGQNVTLSCEQNLNHDAMYWYRQDPGQGLRLIYYSQIVNDFQKGDIAEGYSVSREKKESFPLTVTSAQKNPTAFYLCASSIGVGSRNQPQHFGDGTRLSIL.

The chain is built from TRBV4-1 and TRBJ1-2, with 7 nucleotides matching TRBD1. From germline, CDR1 is MGHRA and CDR2 YSYEKL. CDR3 size: 13 residues. Trimming at V came to 6 bases and at J to 6 bases, leaving 7 bases not matched to a gene. CDR3: CASSHRDSNGYTF. CDR3 DNA: TGCGCCAGCAGTCACAGGGACAGCAATGGCTACACCTTC.